The 4 T cell receptor beta chains given below trace back to one sample, sequenced in a study of blood T cell repertoires in COVID-19. The assay was immunoSEQ multiplex PCR, and TCRdb's table has in-frame clones only and misses some. The data show roughly 280,000 clones, about nine tenths seen once. Source material: peripheral blood. Receptors originate from a man aged 50-59 years with acute or convalescent COVID-19.

The V gene is TRBV27, the J gene TRBJ2-7, with 9 bases aligning to TRBD1. V lost 1 base to trimming and J lost 5 bases; unmatched junction nucleotides: 12. The CDR3 extends over 17 amino acids. The germline gives CDR1 MNHEY, CDR2 SMNVEV (reference sequence). CDR3 residues: CASSLFGITGQGNEQYF. CDR3 nucleotide sequence: TGTGCCAGCAGTTTATTCGGGATAACGGGACAGGGAAACGAGCAGTACTTC.

V usage is TRBV4-1 and J usage is TRBJ1-1; the D is unclear. Germline V gene sequence: CDR1 MGHRA, CDR2 YSYEKL. V lost 0 bases and J lost 4, with 12 bases in between. The CDR3 is made up of 15 amino acids. The CDR3 DNA follows: TGCGCCAGCAGCCAAGATCTCCCCGCGGCCACTGAAGCTTTCTTT. It encodes CASSQDLPAATEAFF.

The chain uses TRBV5-1 and TRBJ2-3; the D gene is possibly TRBD2 (6 bases). Trimming pared 0 bases from V and 5 bases from J, leaving 13 bases between. CDR1 SGHRS and CDR2 YFSETQ come from the germline V gene. The CDR3 is 15 amino acids. This CDR3 is CASSLVPGERDTQYF. The CDR3 bases are TGCGCCAGCAGCTTGGTTCCGGGGGAACGAGATACGCAGTATTTT.

This chain uses TRBV2 with TRBJ1-2; the match to TRBD1 covers 7 bases. CDR1 is SNHLY, CDR2 FYNNEI, per germline. The V gene end was trimmed by 4 bases and the J gene end by 8 bases; junction bases not matched to a gene: 13. The CDR3 sequence is 15 residues long. The CDR3 region is CASSVGQDRVRGYTF. In nucleotides, the CDR3 is TGTGCCAGCAGTGTTGGACAGGACCGGGTGAGGGGCTACACCTTC.